The rows below give T cell receptor beta chains drawn from one sample of a study. MiXCR, run by TCRdb on the 5' RACE reads, gives a single entry per CDR3 protein. The sample lists fewer than 60,000 distinct CDR3 sequences; 28% were seen once. The source material was naive CD4+ T cells sorted from blood. The receptors here all came from a female donor with breast cancer. Each CDR3 is given with its conserved first and last residue. D genes are given only for firm matches. The size entry is marked missing in some rows and otherwise reads once, few, many or a size class.

medium-sized,TRBD1,TRBV5-1,TRBJ2-1,CASSLVPPGQGSYNEQFF,TGCGCCAGCAGCTTGGTCCCACCGGGACAGGGTTCCTACAATGAGCAGTTCTTC
few,NA,TRBV6-6,TRBJ1-4,CASRPTGLGATNEKLFF,TGTGCCAGCAGACCGACAGGCCTAGGGGCAACTAATGAAAAACTGTTTTTT
NA,NA,TRBV20-1,TRBJ2-5,CSARVRGRETQYF,TGCAGTGCTAGAGTTCGGGGGCGGGAGACCCAGTACTTC
NA,TRBD1,TRBV29-1,TRBJ2-7,CSVESMAGGNYEQYF,TGCAGCGTTGAAAGTATGGCAGGGGGAAACTACGAGCAGTACTTC
NA,TRBD1,TRBV12-3/TRBV12-4,TRBJ1-6,CASRSGTGISLHF,TGTGCCAGCAGGTCGGGGACAGGGATATCCCTCCACTTT
few,NA,TRBV7-2,TRBJ1-1,CASSVNTEAFF,TGTGCCAGCAGCGTCAACACTGAAGCTTTCTTT
few,TRBD1,TRBV5-1,TRBJ1-5,CASSTGGSNQPQHF,TGCGCCAGCAGCACAGGGGGAAGCAATCAGCCCCAGCATTTT
NA,TRBD2,TRBV7-8,TRBJ2-7,CASSFTSGDSYEQYF,TGTGCCAGCAGCTTTACTAGCGGGGATTCCTACGAGCAGTACTTC
NA,TRBD1,TRBV7-8,TRBJ2-7,CASSSGQGGIYEQYF,TGTGCCAGCAGCTCGGGACAGGGAGGCATCTACGAGCAGTACTTC
many,TRBD1,TRBV4-3,TRBJ2-6,CASSQDGSRTGFSGANVLTF,TGCGCCAGCAGCCAAGATGGTTCGAGGACAGGGTTCTCTGGGGCCAACGTCCTGACTTTC
few,TRBD1,TRBV5-6,TRBJ1-6,CASSLARGQGDSPLHF,TGTGCCAGCAGCCTGGCCCGCGGGCAGGGGGATTCACCCCTCCACTTT
NA,TRBD2,TRBV2,TRBJ2-5,CASSPGLAGSQTQYF,TGTGCCAGCAGTCCCGGACTAGCTGGTAGCCAGACCCAGTACTTC
NA,NA,TRBV20-1,TRBJ1-1,CSATAQGWNTEAFF,TGCAGTGCTACCGCACAGGGTTGGAACACTGAAGCTTTCTTT
many,TRBD1,TRBV20-1,TRBJ2-5,CSASRDSETQETQYF,TGCAGTGCTAGCCGGGACAGTGAAACTCAAGAGACCCAGTACTTC